The 13 T cell receptor beta chains listed next were all sequenced from one sample in a study of blood T cell repertoires in COVID-19. TCRdb keeps only in-frame clones here, not all; method: immunoSEQ multiplex PCR. The sample shows around 300,000 clones, around 85% of them seen only once. Sequencing input: peripheral blood. These receptors all stem from a woman between 65 and 79 years old with acute or convalescent COVID-19.

The V call is TRBV7-9, the J call TRBJ1-2; perhaps TRBD1 as D (6 bases). This CDR3 has 13 amino acids. Germline CDR1 is SEHNR and CDR2 is FQNEAQ (reference sequence). V was cut by 3 bases and J by 6 bases, with 11 bases left in between. Here the CDR3 DNA reads TGTGCCAGCAGCTTCCCCCAGGGGAATGGCTACACCTTC. It specifies CASSFPQGNGYTF.

The genes are TRBV30 and TRBJ2-7, with 7 bases identical to TRBD1. Germline V gene lookup returns CDR1 GTSNPN and CDR2 SVGIG (reference sequence). The V segment lost 3 bases and the J segment 6 bases; nucleotides outside the gene matches: 11. The CDR3 is made up of 14 amino acids. The CDR3: CAWRQPGTEGEQYF. Written as DNA, the CDR3 is TGTGCCTGGAGGCAACCTGGGACAGAGGGCGAGCAGTACTTC.

J is TRBJ1-1 and V is TRBV7-9, with 8 bases lining up with TRBD1. The V gene end was trimmed by 5 bases and the J gene end by 3 bases; junction bases not matched to a gene: 5. The CDR3 is 14 amino acids. Germline values: CDR1 SEHNR, CDR2 FQNEAQ (reference sequence). CDR3 nucleotides: TGTGCCAGCAGCCCCGACAGGGGCGACACTGAAGCTTTCTTT. It translates to CASSPDRGDTEAFF.

The chain couples TRBV14 to TRBJ2-7, with D maybe TRBD2 (5 bases). The CDR3 length is 16 residues. The germline gives CDR1 SGHDN, CDR2 FVKESK. Trimming removed 0 bases from V and 0 bases from J, with 12 bases in between. The CDR3 loop is CASSQDASGLSYEQYF. CDR3 DNA: TGTGCCAGCAGCCAAGACGCCAGCGGACTCTCCTACGAGCAGTACTTC.

Concerning this clone: At one end, the junction sequence differs from germline, possibly due to a read error. The chain carries TRBV18 and TRBJ1-1, with D hard to call. Germline assignment: CDR1 KGHSH and CDR2 LQKENI. This CDR3 spans 9 amino acids. The CDR3 DNA is TGTGCCAGCTCACCGAGTTTCTCCTTT. Translation: CASSPSFSF.

CDR3 bases: TGTGCCAGCAGCCTGCCCCTAGCTAGGACCGGGGAGCTGTTTTTT. Protein sequence: CASSLPLARTGELFF. V gene TRBV5-6 combines with J gene TRBJ2-2; possibly TRBD2 for D (5 bases). V lost 4 bases and J lost 5, with 15 bases in between. Germline CDR1 SGHDT, CDR2 YYEEEE. The CDR3 spans 15 residues.

The chain joins TRBV6-6 to TRBJ1-5; tentatively, D is TRBD1 (5 bases). In germline, CDR1 is MNHNY, CDR2 SVGAGI (reference sequence). V was trimmed by 5 bases and J by 3 bases, leaving 20 bases between them. The CDR3 has 17 residues. The CDR3: CASSPSSGNRYNQPQHF. Here the CDR3 DNA reads TGTGCCAGCAGTCCATCCAGTGGAAACAGGTACAATCAGCCCCAGCATTTT.

The chain recombines TRBV5-6 with TRBJ1-4; D unclear. The CDR3 loop spans 16 amino acids. Germline values: CDR1 SGHDT, CDR2 YYEEEE. Trimming stripped 1 base from V and 2 bases from J, with 12 bases between. CDR3 DNA: TGTGCCAGCAGCTTGCTAGGGCGAGGGACTAATGAAAAACTGTTTTTT. Translated: CASSLLGRGTNEKLFF.

The chain is built from TRBV18 and TRBJ1-6; TRBD1 matches 7 bases. CDR1 is KGHSH, CDR2 LQKENI, per germline. J lost 10 bases, V lost 3 bases, and 9 bases had no gene match. The CDR3 length is 15 residues. The DNA for the CDR3 is TGTGCCAGCTCACCCTATCAGGGGGGCGAATCACCCCTCCACTTT. Protein: CASSPYQGGESPLHF.

The genes are TRBV11-3 and TRBJ2-2, with D unclear. The CDR3 consists of 12 residues. Germline-derived CDR1 and CDR2 are SGHNT and YENEEA. Trimming left V 5 bases short and J 3 bases short, with 4 bases between. CDR3 loop: CASSLHTGELFF. The DNA of the CDR3 is TGTGCCAGCAGCCTACACACCGGGGAGCTGTTTTTT.

The V gene is TRBV19, the J gene TRBJ2-1; 9 bases are shared with TRBD1. The CDR3 contains 13 residues. Trimming cost V 9 bases and J 9 bases; bases outside gene matches: 9. The V gene's germline CDR1 is LNHDA and CDR2 SQIVND (reference sequence). The CDR3 DNA sequence: TGTGCCAGCAGAGACAGGGGGGCAGGTGAGCAGTTCTTC. Encoded protein: CASRDRGAGEQFF.

The chain links TRBV5-1 to TRBJ2-3; 7 bases are a match to TRBD1. This CDR3 comprises 14 residues. The V gene end was trimmed by 1 base and the J gene end by 4 bases; junction bases not matched to a gene: 3. The germline gives CDR1 SGHRS, CDR2 YFSETQ. CDR3 sequence (DNA): TGCGCCAGCAGCTTGCCAGGGGGTCCAGATACGCAGTATTTT. It specifies CASSLPGGPDTQYF.

About this clone itself: Other nucleotide sequences in the sample specify the same CDR3. V is TRBV7-9 and J is TRBJ1-1, with a weak D call TRBD1 (5 bases). From germline, CDR1 is SEHNR and CDR2 FQNEAQ (reference sequence). This CDR3 has 15 residues. V was cut by 1 base and J by 5 bases, with 14 bases left in between. CDR3 sequence reads: CASSLVRAGGTEAFF. The CDR3 DNA reads TGTGCCAGCAGCTTAGTCCGGGCCGGGGGGACTGAAGCTTTCTTT.